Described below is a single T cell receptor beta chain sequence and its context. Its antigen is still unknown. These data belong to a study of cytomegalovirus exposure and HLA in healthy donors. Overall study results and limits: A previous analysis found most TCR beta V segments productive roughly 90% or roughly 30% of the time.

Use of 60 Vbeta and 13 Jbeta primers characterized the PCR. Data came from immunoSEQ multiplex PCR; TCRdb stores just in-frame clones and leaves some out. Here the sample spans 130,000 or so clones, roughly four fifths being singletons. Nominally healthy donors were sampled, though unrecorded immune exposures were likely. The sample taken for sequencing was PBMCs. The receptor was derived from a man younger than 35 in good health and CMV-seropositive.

The CDR3 sequence: CASSPGGAGASYNEQFF. CDR3 nucleotide sequence: TGTGCCAGCAGCCCCGGGGGGGCGGGAGCCTCCTACAATGAGCAGTTCTTC. The chain recombines TRBV5-5 with TRBJ2-1; 8 nucleotides agree with TRBD2. Germline trimming cut 4 bases from V and 0 bases from J; bases unmatched to any gene: 9. Germline CDR1 reads SGHKS; CDR2 reads YYEKEE (reference sequence). CDR3 length: 17 amino acids. The whole variable domain, filled in from reference TRBV5-5 and TRBJ2-1, reads DAGVTQSPTHLIKTRGQQVTLRCSPISGHKSVSWYQQVLGQGPQFIFQYYEKEERGRGNFPDRFSARQFPNYSSELNVNALLLGDSALYLCASSPGGAGASYNEQFFGPGTRLTVL.